This T cell receptor (beta chain) stems from a study of T-cell reconstitution after alpha-beta-depleted transplantation in children. The study, taken as a whole, reports: Day-60 TCRbeta diversity that was high in some patients was derived from surviving recipient T cells and thymic progenitors.

Note on this clonotype: Its antigen is unknown.

During its preparation, the TCRbeta library received unique molecular identifiers. TCRdb re-called the PCR reads through MiXCR, storing one row per CDR3 protein. The sample shows about 590,000 distinct CDR3 sequences, 13% of them seen only once. CDR3 length: 15 residues. CDR1 SEHNR and CDR2 FQNEAQ come from the germline V gene (reference sequence). V lost 1 base and J 3 bases, leaving 12 bases between the germline ends. The V gene is TRBV7-9, the J gene TRBJ1-2; no clear D gene. Material: PBMCs, mostly from graft donor cells, obtained 360 days after TCRalphabeta/CD19-depleted stem cell transplant. The clonotype originates from a male patient younger than 18 who had a stem cell transplant for acute myeloid leukemia, so the T cells may come from the graft donor. The CDR3 spells CASSLVLEADYGYTF. CDR3 nucleotides: TGTGCCAGCAGCTTAGTGCTCGAGGCAGACTATGGCTACACCTTC.